This TCR beta chain stems from a study of shared clonotypes between healthy human individuals. Only in-frame clones appear in the TCRdb table, and some are missing; sequencing was by immunoSEQ multiplex PCR. The sample holds about 1 million clones, around 74% seen once. With 3 bases removed from V and 7 bases from J, the gap between germline ends came to 24 bases. From germline, CDR1 is MNHEY and CDR2 SMNVEV (reference sequence). CDR3 length equals 17 residues. Sequenced input: memory CD4+ T cells sorted from blood. Subset reported: CD45RA-negative fraction. This rearrangement joins TRBV27 to TRBJ1-2; D call uncertain. The sequence was collected from a young man in good health. CDR3: CASSLILPSGGFGGYTF. The CDR3 bases are TGTGCCAGCAGTTTGATATTACCATCCGGAGGCTTTGGTGGCTACACCTTC.